Shown below are 26 T cell receptor beta chains from a single sample sequenced in a study of cytotoxic CD8 clonotypes in ibrutinib-treated CLL. Generated by immunoSEQ multiplex PCR, the TCRdb table keeps only in-frame clones and is missing some. The table includes about 140,000 clones, roughly 76% detected once. Material: PBMCs, obtained after 24 months of ibrutinib treatment. The receptors derive from a human donor with chronic lymphocytic leukemia.

The chain employs TRBV5-6 and TRBJ2-3, with D unresolved. The CDR3 runs to 14 residues. Per germline, CDR1 SGHDT and CDR2 YYEEEE. Trimming removed 4 bases at V and 4 bases at J, with 13 bases between. The CDR3 reads CASSPRPSADTQYF. The CDR3 nucleotides are TGTGCCAGCAGCCCTAGGCCTTCGGCAGATACGCAGTATTTT.

This chain links TRBV28 with TRBJ2-3; D is unresolved. Germline-derived CDR1 and CDR2 are MDHEN and SYDVKM. There are 12 residues in the CDR3. The germline V and J ends were trimmed by 5 bases and 4 bases, with 7 bases remaining between them. DNA for the CDR3: TGTGCCAGCAGTAACGGACCAGATACGCAGTATTTT. Protein sequence: CASSNGPDTQYF.

The chain joins TRBV2 to TRBJ2-5, with D possibly TRBD2 on 6 matching bases. The CDR3 has 13 residues. The germline gives CDR1 SNHLY, CDR2 FYNNEI. Trimming removed 7 bases at V and 0 bases at J, with 9 bases between. The CDR3 loop reads CASNRGYQETQYF. The CDR3 DNA follows: TGTGCCAGCAACCGGGGGTACCAAGAGACCCAGTACTTC.

This clone appeared once. V is TRBV30 and J is TRBJ1-2; 8 bases match TRBD1. The CDR3 has 13 amino acids. The ends lost 0 bases at V and 8 bases at J; junction bases unmatched: 5. The germline V gene encodes CDR1 GTSNPN and CDR2 SVGIG (reference sequence). CDR3 amino acids: CAWSVQGAGGYTF. The CDR3 region has the DNA TGTGCCTGGAGTGTGCAGGGGGCGGGCGGCTACACCTTC.

Only a few counts were recorded for this clone. The chain uses TRBV28 and TRBJ1-1; TRBD1 might be the D (6 bases). The CDR3 is 14 residues long. V was pared by 3 bases and J by 1 base, with 9 bases between. Germline-derived CDR1 and CDR2 are MDHEN and SYDVKM. CDR3 DNA: TGTGCCAGCAGTTTCTACAGGGCGAACACTGAAGCTTTCTTT. It translates to CASSFYRANTEAFF. Full variable domain (outside the CDR3, taken from reference TRBV28 and TRBJ1-1): DVKVTQSSRYLVKRTGEKVFLECVQDMDHENMFWYRQDPGLGLRLIYFSYDVKMKEKGDIPEGYSVSREKKERFSLILESASTNQTSMYLCASSFYRANTEAFFGQGTRLTVV.

There are a few counts of this clone. The V gene is TRBV5-1, the J gene TRBJ2-3; no clear D gene. Germline V lookup: CDR1 SGHRS, CDR2 YFSETQ. The CDR3 contains 14 residues. Trimming removed 6 bases at V and 0 bases at J, with 11 bases between. The CDR3 DNA reads TGCGCCAGCACTCAGTCCCCTAGCACAGATACGCAGTATTTT. Encoded protein: CASTQSPSTDTQYF.

In this sample, this clone turned up a few times. The chain employs TRBV5-1 and TRBJ2-5, with TRBD1 identical over 9 bases. The germline V gene has CDR1 SGHRS and CDR2 YFSETQ. With V trimmed by 0 bases and J by 2 bases, 8 bases remained unmatched. The CDR3 length is 17 residues. The CDR3 loop reads CASSLAAGTGIQETQYF. The CDR3 DNA sequence: TGCGCCAGCAGCTTGGCCGCCGGGACAGGGATTCAAGAGACCCAGTACTTC.

This rearrangement joins TRBV7-9 to TRBJ1-5, with 12 bases identical to TRBD1. J was trimmed by 5 bases and V by 5 bases; bases with no gene match: 7. Germline assignment: CDR1 SEHNR and CDR2 FQNEAQ (reference sequence). The CDR3 is 16 residues long. CDR3 protein: CASSHMGDRGHQPQHF. The CDR3 DNA is TGTGCCAGCAGCCACATGGGGGACAGGGGGCATCAGCCCCAGCATTTT. The full variable domain, rest sourced from reference TRBV7-9 and TRBJ1-5, is DTGVSQNPRHKITKRGQNVTFRCDPISEHNRLYWYRQTLGQGPEFLTYFQNEAQLEKSRLLSDRFSAERPKGSFSTLEIQRTEQGDSAMYLCASSHMGDRGHQPQHFGDGTRLSIL.

V usage is TRBV5-4 and J usage is TRBJ2-3, with D uncertain. Trimming left V 0 bases short and J 6 bases short, with 2 bases between. This CDR3 has 11 residues. CDR1 SGHNT and CDR2 YYREEE come from the germline V gene (reference sequence). The CDR3: CASSLGDTQYF. The DNA for the CDR3 is TGTGCCAGCAGCTTGGGGGATACGCAGTATTTT.

The gene calls are TRBV4-3 and TRBJ1-6; no firm D call. The V gene's germline CDR1 is LGHNA and CDR2 YSLEER. Trimming stripped 1 base from V and 2 bases from J, with 15 bases between. The CDR3 loop spans 18 amino acids. This chain's CDR3 is CASSQGRTLNPYNSPLHF. Written as DNA, the CDR3 is TGCGCCAGCAGCCAAGGAAGGACCTTAAATCCCTATAATTCACCCCTCCACTTT.

The chain couples TRBV7-8 to TRBJ1-2; maybe TRBD1 (5 bases). The V end lost 2 bases, the J end lost 8 bases, and 12 bases lay between the germline ends. CDR1 is SGHVS, CDR2 FQNEAQ, per germline. The CDR3 is made up of 13 amino acids. CDR3 DNA sequence: TGTGCCAGCAGCTTAAGACAACGGGGGGGCTACACCTTC. Protein product: CASSLRQRGGYTF.

The V call is TRBV7-2, the J call TRBJ2-2, with a tentative D call TRBD1 (7 bases). CDR3 length equals 17 residues. CDR1 SGHTA and CDR2 FQGNSA come from the germline V gene. V lost 5 bases to trimming and J lost 6 bases, with 22 bases between them. CDR3 protein: CASSPWGGTVLSGELFF. The CDR3, as DNA: TGTGCCAGCAGCCCTTGGGGCGGGACAGTTCTTTCCGGGGAGCTGTTTTTT.

V and J are TRBV6-1 and TRBJ1-1; D gene unclear. V gave up 6 bases and J gave up 2 bases, with 10 bases separating them. The CDR3 loop spans 13 amino acids. CDR1 and CDR2 (germline): MNHNS, SASEGT. DNA of the CDR3: TGTGCCAGCAGAGGGCAAGCAAACACTGAAGCTTTCTTT. Translating gives CASRGQANTEAFF.

The chain uses TRBV9 and TRBJ2-3; 7 bases fit TRBD1. With 0 bases clipped from V and 4 bases from J, the junction kept 8 bases outside the gene matches. There are 16 residues in the CDR3. CDR1 is SGDLS and CDR2 is YYNGEE in the germline V gene. The CDR3 is CASSVVLEGAADTQYF. In nucleotides, the CDR3 is TGTGCCAGCAGCGTAGTCCTCGAGGGGGCGGCAGATACGCAGTATTTT.

This sequence joins TRBV7-2 and TRBJ1-2, with TRBD1 matching 8 bases. Germline V gene sequence: CDR1 SGHTA, CDR2 FQGNSA. CDR3 length equals 15 residues. The J segment lost 4 bases and the V segment lost 1 base, leaving 5 bases of the junction unmatched. CDR3 protein: CASSLGAGGPYGYTF. The CDR3 DNA reads TGTGCCAGCAGCTTAGGGGCAGGGGGCCCCTATGGCTACACCTTC. The whole variable domain, remainder taken from reference TRBV7-2 and TRBJ1-2, is GAGVSQSPSNKVTEKGKDVELRCDPISGHTALYWYRQSLGQGLEFLIYFQGNSAPDKSGLPSDRFSAERTGGSVSTLTIQRTQQEDSAVYLCASSLGAGGPYGYTFGSGTRLTVV.

The CDR3 region has the DNA TGCAGTGCTGACCGGGCCACGCAGTATTTT. Translated, it gives CSADRATQYF. The V and J genes are TRBV20-1 and TRBJ2-3; D gene uncertain. The V end lost 5 bases, the J end lost 9 bases, and 9 bases lay between the germline ends. This CDR3 has 10 residues. Germline loops: CDR1 DFQATT, CDR2 SNEGSKA (reference sequence).

This clone was recorded once. The gene calls are TRBV27 and TRBJ2-7, with D possibly matching TRBD1 (6 bases). CDR1 is MNHEY and CDR2 is SMNVEV in the germline V gene (reference sequence). V lost 6 bases to trimming and J lost 2 bases, with 20 bases between them. CDR3 length: 16 residues. The DNA of the CDR3 is TGTGCCAGCAGCCTAACCGGGGAGAGGGGGACCTACGAGCAGTACTTC. Translated: CASSLTGERGTYEQYF.

CDR3 in amino acids: CASSLAGTTANTGELFF. In DNA, the CDR3 is TGTGCCAGCAGCTTAGCGGGCACTACCGCGAACACCGGGGAGCTGTTTTTT. The chain carries TRBV7-9 and TRBJ2-2; D call uncertain. V lost 0 bases and J lost 0, with 11 bases in between. The CDR3 is made up of 17 amino acids. Germline loops: CDR1 SEHNR, CDR2 FQNEAQ (reference sequence).

The rearrangement joins TRBV18 to TRBJ1-1; D is ambiguous. V was clipped by 4 bases and J by 4 bases, with 4 bases between them. The CDR3 extends over 11 amino acids. Germline V gene sequence: CDR1 KGHSH, CDR2 LQKENI. The CDR3 DNA reads TGTGCCAGCTCACAGGGCACTGAAGCTTTCTTT. This translates into CASSQGTEAFF.

This chain uses TRBV30 with TRBJ1-4, with D possibly TRBD1 on 6 matching bases. Trimming shortened V by 5 bases and J by 7 bases, and 20 bases separated the two germline ends. Germline V gives CDR1 GTSNPN, CDR2 SVGIG (reference sequence). CDR3 length equals 15 residues. In DNA, the CDR3 is TGTGCCTGGGGCAGTCACAGGGTGGGGCTTGAAAAACTGTTTTTT. Protein: CAWGSHRVGLEKLFF.

The CDR3 here is CASSLSPRSRSTMWRGYTF. CDR3 nucleotides: TGTGCCAGCAGCTTAAGCCCCCGTTCTCGGAGTACGATGTGGCGTGGCTACACCTTC. The J gene is TRBJ1-2, the V gene TRBV7-2; D call uncertain. Germline CDR1 and CDR2: SGHTA and FQGNSA. The CDR3 spans 19 residues. Trimming left V 2 bases short and J 7 bases short, with 29 bases between. Filled out from reference TRBV7-2 and TRBJ1-2, the complete variable domain reads GAGVSQSPSNKVTEKGKDVELRCDPISGHTALYWYRQSLGQGLEFLIYFQGNSAPDKSGLPSDRFSAERTGGSVSTLTIQRTQQEDSAVYLCASSLSPRSRSTMWRGYTFGSGTRLTVV.

J is TRBJ1-4 and V is TRBV13; 9 bases match TRBD1. Germline CDR1 PRHDT, CDR2 FYEKMQ (reference sequence). CDR3 length: 16 residues. After removal of 5 bases from V and 4 bases from J, the junction contained 8 bases not matched to a gene. The CDR3 nucleotides read TGTGCCAGCAGCCCCGGGACAGGGTCCTTTAATGAAAAACTGTTTTTT. It encodes CASSPGTGSFNEKLFF. The full variable domain, rest sourced from reference TRBV13 and TRBJ1-4, is AAGVIQSPRHLIKEKRETATLKCYPIPRHDTVYWYQQGPGQDPQFLISFYEKMQSDKGSIPDRFSAQQFSDYHSELNMSSLELGDSALYFCASSPGTGSFNEKLFFGSGTQLSVL.

This rearrangement joins TRBV11-3 to TRBJ2-5; 9 bases map to TRBD2. CDR1 is SGHNT, CDR2 YENEEA, per germline. Unmatched junction bases numbered 5, after V lost 1 base and J lost 2 bases. The CDR3 totals 16 residues. For the CDR3, the DNA is TGTGCCAGCAGCTTAGGGCTAGCGGGATCTCAAGAGACCCAGTACTTC. Translated: CASSLGLAGSQETQYF.

This chain connects TRBV28 to TRBJ2-1; D gene ambiguous. The CDR3 runs to 12 residues. V was trimmed by 8 bases and J by 0 bases, leaving 5 bases between them. In germline, CDR1 is MDHEN, CDR2 SYDVKM. CDR3 loop: CASGLSYNEQFF. In DNA form, the CDR3 reads TGTGCCAGCGGTCTCTCCTACAATGAGCAGTTCTTC.

This clone has more than one count but fewer than ten. The chain links TRBV4-2 to TRBJ2-2; 9 bases fit TRBD2. The V and J ends lost 4 bases and 9 bases, in that order; junction bases with no gene match: 3. Germline V lookup: CDR1 LGHNA, CDR2 YNFKEQ. The CDR3 consists of 13 residues. The CDR3 is CASSRGLARELFF. The CDR3 DNA reads as TGTGCCAGCAGCCGGGGACTAGCACGGGAGCTGTTTTTT.

The chain links TRBV19 to TRBJ2-5; D uncertain. The CDR3 extends over 13 amino acids. Germline V gives CDR1 LNHDA, CDR2 SQIVND (reference sequence). V lost 0 bases to trimming and J lost 5 bases, with 7 bases between them. The DNA for the CDR3 is TGTGCCAGTAGTATAGATCCTTCCGAGACCCAGTACTTC. It translates to CASSIDPSETQYF.